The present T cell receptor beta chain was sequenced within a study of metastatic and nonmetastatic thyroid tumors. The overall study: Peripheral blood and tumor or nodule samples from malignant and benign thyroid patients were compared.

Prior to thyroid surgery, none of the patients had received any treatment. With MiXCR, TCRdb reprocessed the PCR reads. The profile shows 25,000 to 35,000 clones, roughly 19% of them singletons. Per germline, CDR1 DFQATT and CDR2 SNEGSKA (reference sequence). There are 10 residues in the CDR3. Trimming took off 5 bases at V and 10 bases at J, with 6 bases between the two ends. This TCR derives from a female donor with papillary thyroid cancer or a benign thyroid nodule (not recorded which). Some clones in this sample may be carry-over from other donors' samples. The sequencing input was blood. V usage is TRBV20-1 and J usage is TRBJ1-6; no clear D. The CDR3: CSARISPLHF. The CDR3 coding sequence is TGCAGTGCTCGGATCTCACCCCTCCACTTT.